The next 18 T cell receptor beta chains were all read from a single sample in a study of blood T cells in healthy people across ages. The second PCR ran roughly 6 to 11 cycles with a sample-barcoded 5' primer and J-beta primers. TCRdb reprocessed the 5' RACE reads with MiXCR, giving one entry per CDR3 protein. The sample records around 1,500,000 distinct CDR3 sequences, 40% to 50% being singletons. Sequenced material: blood. These TCRs come from a woman between 18 and 30 years old in good health.

The chain joins TRBV11-2 to TRBJ1-2; TRBD1 agrees at 8 bases. The CDR3 runs to 15 residues. J was trimmed by 4 bases and V by 1 base; bases with no gene match: 5. Looked up from germline, CDR1 is SGHAT and CDR2 is FQNNGV. The DNA for the CDR3 is TGTGCCAGCAGCTTAGCCGGAGGGACAGGCTATGGCTACACCTTC. This codes for CASSLAGGTGYGYTF.

This clonotype was seen a single time. The J gene is TRBJ2-5, the V gene TRBV9, with D perhaps assigned TRBD1 or TRBD2 (5 bases each). Germline V gene sequence: CDR1 SGDLS, CDR2 YYNGEE. This CDR3 spans 15 amino acids. Trimming shortened V by 4 bases and J by 3 bases, and 16 bases separated the two germline ends. The CDR3 region is CASSPSGPSKETQYF. The CDR3 DNA sequence: TGTGCCAGCAGCCCTTCGGGACCATCGAAAGAGACCCAGTACTTC.

Details on this clonotype: A much bigger clone sits one base away, suggesting this may be a read error. The J gene is TRBJ2-5, the V gene TRBV29-1; 13 bases match TRBD2. Germline trimming cut 3 bases from V and 13 bases from J; bases unmatched to any gene: 5. Germline lookup yields CDR1 SQVTM and CDR2 ANQGSEA. The CDR3 loop spans 12 amino acids. The CDR3 DNA is TGCAGCGTTGACAAACTAGCGGGAGGGGGGTACTTC. It encodes CSVDKLAGGGYF.

A remark on this clonotype: One base away lies a much larger clone, so this may be a sequencing read error. V gene TRBV6-5 combines with J gene TRBJ1-4; D uncertain. Germline values: CDR1 MNHEY, CDR2 SVGAGI. The CDR3 is 14 amino acids. The V end was cut by 2 bases, the J end by 4 bases, with 8 bases between. In nucleotides, the CDR3 is TGTGCCAGCAGTTACGCGGAGGGTAATGAAAAACTGTTTTTT. Translation: CASSYAEGNEKLFF.

The rearrangement links TRBV20-1 to TRBJ2-5; 11 bases are a match to TRBD2. Germline-derived CDR1 and CDR2 are DFQATT and SNEGSKA (reference sequence). Trimming cost V 4 bases and J 11 bases; bases outside gene matches: 15. CDR3 length: 15 amino acids. Here the CDR3 reads CSAISGTSGSYVQYF. The CDR3 DNA reads as TGCAGTGCTATATCCGGGACTAGCGGATCCTACGTGCAGTACTTC.

This clonotype was counted ten times or more. The chain combines TRBV5-1 with TRBJ2-1; possibly TRBD1 for D (6 bases). V lost 0 bases, J lost 0 bases, and 10 bases lay in between. CDR1 and CDR2 (germline): SGHRS, YFSETQ. The CDR3 is 16 amino acids. Written as DNA, the CDR3 is TGCGCCAGCAGCTTGGTGGGGGCTAGCTCCTACAATGAGCAGTTCTTC. This codes for CASSLVGASSYNEQFF.

This clonotype occurred a few times. The CDR3 DNA reads as TGTGCCAGCCTCCAACACGGGACACTCCAAGAGACCCAGTACTTC. It translates to CASLQHGTLQETQYF. The chain uses TRBV2 and TRBJ2-5, with D perhaps matching TRBD1 (6 bases). Looked up from germline, CDR1 is SNHLY and CDR2 is FYNNEI. The CDR3 is made up of 15 amino acids. The germline V and J ends were trimmed by 8 bases and 1 base, with 17 bases remaining between them.

The chain recombines TRBV30 with TRBJ1-2; 7 bases map to TRBD1. The CDR3 loop spans 14 amino acids. Unmatched junction bases numbered 12, after V lost 1 base and J lost 10 bases. Per the germline V gene, CDR1 is GTSNPN and CDR2 is SVGIG (reference sequence). CDR3 DNA: TGTGCCTGGAGTGGCGACAGGGCACTCCGGGCCTACACCTTC. It specifies CAWSGDRALRAYTF.

Only a few counts were recorded for this clonotype. The chain links TRBV20-1 to TRBJ1-5; tentative D call: TRBD1 (5 bases). CDR3 length equals 13 residues. Trimming removed 2 bases from V and 13 bases from J, with 18 bases in between. The germline CDR1 and CDR2 sequences are DFQATT and SNEGSKA (reference sequence). In DNA, the CDR3 is TGCAGTGCTAGATCCGCCGGGACCGACTATCAGCATTTT. This sequence encodes CSARSAGTDYQHF.

The chain joins TRBV3-1 to TRBJ2-7; D is ambiguous. Per germline, CDR1 LGHDT and CDR2 YNNKEL (reference sequence). The CDR3 is 14 residues long. Trimming took off 3 bases at V and 0 bases at J, with 9 bases between the two ends. The CDR3 protein is CASSQAVISYEQYF. CDR3 nucleotide sequence: TGTGCCAGCAGCCAGGCAGTGATCTCCTACGAGCAGTACTTC.

This clonotype was observed once. This chain connects TRBV20-1 to TRBJ1-6; D not resolved. Germline V CDR1 and CDR2: DFQATT, SNEGSKA (reference sequence). Trimming cost V 3 bases and J 10 bases, with 10 bases left between them. This CDR3 has 12 residues. The CDR3 here is CSASAPKSPLHF. DNA for the CDR3: TGCAGTGCTAGTGCCCCAAAGTCACCCCTCCACTTT.

This clonotype turned up a few times. The rearrangement links TRBV28 to TRBJ2-5; D perhaps matches TRBD2 (7 bases). The length of the CDR3 is 15 residues. Trimming removed 5 bases from V and 0 bases from J, with 13 bases in between. Germline CDR1 and CDR2: MDHEN and SYDVKM. CDR3 nucleotide sequence: TGTGCCAGCAGTGAGGGGGGGGCCCACCAAGAGACCCAGTACTTC. Translation: CASSEGGAHQETQYF.

This rearrangement joins TRBV29-1 to TRBJ2-7; no reliable D call. The DNA end favors TRBJ2-4, so the J call may be wrong. The CDR3 covers 13 residues. CDR1 is SQVTM, CDR2 ANQGSEA, per germline. In DNA form, the CDR3 reads TGCAGCACTGCCTCATCGTCGCGAAACATTCAGTACTTC. Amino acid sequence: CSTASSSRNIQYF.

The genes are TRBV12-5 and TRBJ2-3, with 7 positions matching TRBD1. The CDR3 contains 18 residues. V trimming: 1 base; J trimming: 2 bases; junction bases outside the gene matches: 12. Per the germline V gene, CDR1 is LGHNT and CDR2 is FRNRAP. The CDR3 here is CASGLGYKQGTNTDTQYF. As DNA, the CDR3 is TGTGCTAGTGGTTTGGGATACAAACAGGGGACCAACACAGATACGCAGTATTTT.

A note on this clonotype: This clone may be a read error of a much larger clone one base away. The chain is built from TRBV29-1 and TRBJ2-1, with a weak D call TRBD2 (6 bases). The germline V gene encodes CDR1 SQVTM and CDR2 ANQGSEA. This CDR3 spans 15 amino acids. In nucleotides, the CDR3 is TGCGGCGCCAGAGGCGGGGAGACCCCCTACAATGAGCAGTTCTTC. The encoded protein is CGARGGETPYNEQFF.

This clonotype was counted a few times. The chain uses TRBV10-2 and TRBJ2-5, with D maybe TRBD1 (5 bases). Trimming stripped 5 bases from V and 3 bases from J, with 10 bases between. The germline CDR1 and CDR2 sequences are WSHSY and SAAADI. The CDR3 has 13 residues. The CDR3 DNA sequence: TGCGCCAGCAGTAGGACAAACGAAGAGACCCAGTACTTC. Residues: CASSRTNEETQYF.

The chain uses TRBV6-5 and TRBJ2-7; 11 bases fit TRBD2. The CDR3 extends over 18 amino acids. Trimming removed 0 bases from V and 7 bases from J; junction bases left unmatched: 14. Germline V lookup: CDR1 MNHEY, CDR2 SVGAGI. CDR3 amino acids: CASSYSGSGGAFTREQYF. For the CDR3, the DNA is TGTGCCAGCAGTTACTCTGGTAGCGGGGGGGCCTTTACACGTGAGCAGTACTTC.

This clonotype showed up just a few times. The V and J genes are TRBV4-1 and TRBJ2-7; no reliable D call. Germline CDR1 MGHRA, CDR2 YSYEKL. CDR3 length: 15 amino acids. Trimming took 1 base from V and 2 from J, leaving 12 bases between them. This CDR3 reads CASSQVSHDTYEQYF. Here the CDR3 DNA reads TGCGCCAGCAGCCAAGTTTCCCACGACACCTACGAGCAGTACTTC.